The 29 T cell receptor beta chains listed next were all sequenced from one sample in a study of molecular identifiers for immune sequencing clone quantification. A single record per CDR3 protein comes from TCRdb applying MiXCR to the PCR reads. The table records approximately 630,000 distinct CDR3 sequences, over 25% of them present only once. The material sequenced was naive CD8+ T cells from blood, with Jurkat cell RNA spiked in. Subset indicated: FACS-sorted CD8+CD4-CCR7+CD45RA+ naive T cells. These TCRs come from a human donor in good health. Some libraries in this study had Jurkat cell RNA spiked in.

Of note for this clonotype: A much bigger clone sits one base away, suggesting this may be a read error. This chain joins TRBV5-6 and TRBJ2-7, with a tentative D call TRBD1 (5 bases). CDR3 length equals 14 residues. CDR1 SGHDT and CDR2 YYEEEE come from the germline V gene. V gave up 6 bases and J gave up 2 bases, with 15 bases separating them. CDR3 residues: CASNVDSAPYEQYF. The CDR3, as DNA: TGTGCCAGCAACGTAGACAGCGCGCCCTACGAGCAGTACTTC.

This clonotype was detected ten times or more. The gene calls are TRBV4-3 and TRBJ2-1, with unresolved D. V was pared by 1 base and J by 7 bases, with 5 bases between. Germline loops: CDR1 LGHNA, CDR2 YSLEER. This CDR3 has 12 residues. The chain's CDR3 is CASSQVGNEQFF. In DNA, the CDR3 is TGCGCCAGCAGCCAAGTTGGGAATGAGCAGTTCTTC.

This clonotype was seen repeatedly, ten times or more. The CDR3 spells CASSEAITTSQETQYF. In nucleotides, the CDR3 is TGTGCCAGCAGTGAAGCTATCACTACCAGCCAAGAGACCCAGTACTTC. The chain recombines TRBV2 with TRBJ2-5; D gene unclear. V lost 0 bases and J 1 base, leaving 12 bases between the germline ends. The CDR3 runs 16 residues. Germline V gene data show CDR1 as SNHLY and CDR2 as FYNNEI.

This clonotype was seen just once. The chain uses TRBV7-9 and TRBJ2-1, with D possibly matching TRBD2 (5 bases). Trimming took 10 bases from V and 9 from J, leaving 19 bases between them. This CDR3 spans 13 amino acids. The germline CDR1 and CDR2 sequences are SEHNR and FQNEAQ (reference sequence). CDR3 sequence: CATQVPLEGEQFF. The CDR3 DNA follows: TGTGCCACCCAGGTCCCACTAGAGGGTGAGCAGTTCTTC.

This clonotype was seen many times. CDR3 DNA sequence: TGTGCCAGTAAGGCGGAAGACTATAGCACAGATACGCAGTATTTT. Its protein product is CASKAEDYSTDTQYF. The J gene is TRBJ2-3, the V gene TRBV19; a weak D match, TRBD2 (5 bases). The V end lost 7 bases, the J end lost 0 bases, and 14 bases lay between the germline ends. The germline V gene encodes CDR1 LNHDA and CDR2 SQIVND (reference sequence). This CDR3 has 15 residues.

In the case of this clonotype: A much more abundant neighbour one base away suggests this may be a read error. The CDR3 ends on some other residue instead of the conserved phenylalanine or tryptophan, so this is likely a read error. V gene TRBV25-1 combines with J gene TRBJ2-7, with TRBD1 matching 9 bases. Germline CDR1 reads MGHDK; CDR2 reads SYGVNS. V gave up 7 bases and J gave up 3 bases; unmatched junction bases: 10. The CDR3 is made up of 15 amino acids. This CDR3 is CASNSPGQGVYEQYS. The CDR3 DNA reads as TGTGCCAGCAATTCCCCGGGACAGGGAGTCTACGAGCAGTACTCC.

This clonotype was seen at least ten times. DNA for the CDR3: TGTGCCAGCAGTCCACAGGGGGTTAGTGGCAATCAGCCCCAGCATTTT. It codes for CASSPQGVSGNQPQHF. The rearrangement uses TRBV6-6 and TRBJ1-5; 8 positions agree with TRBD1. The CDR3 has 16 residues. In germline, CDR1 is MNHNY, CDR2 SVGAGI (reference sequence). Trimming at V came to 5 bases and at J to 2 bases, leaving 8 bases not matched to a gene.

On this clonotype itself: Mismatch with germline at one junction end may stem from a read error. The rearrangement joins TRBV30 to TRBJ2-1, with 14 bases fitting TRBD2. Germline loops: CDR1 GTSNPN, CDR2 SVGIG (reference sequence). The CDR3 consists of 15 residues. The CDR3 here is CAWSVGLAGVVEQFF. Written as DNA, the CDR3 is TGTGCATGGAGCGTGGGACTAGCGGGAGTCGTTGAGCAGTTCTTC.

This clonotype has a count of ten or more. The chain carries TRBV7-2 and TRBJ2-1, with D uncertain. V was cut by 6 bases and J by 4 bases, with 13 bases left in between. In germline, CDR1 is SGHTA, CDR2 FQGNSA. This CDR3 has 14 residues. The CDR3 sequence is CASRRSSSYNEQFF. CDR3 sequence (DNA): TGTGCCAGCAGGAGATCGTCGTCATACAATGAGCAGTTCTTC.

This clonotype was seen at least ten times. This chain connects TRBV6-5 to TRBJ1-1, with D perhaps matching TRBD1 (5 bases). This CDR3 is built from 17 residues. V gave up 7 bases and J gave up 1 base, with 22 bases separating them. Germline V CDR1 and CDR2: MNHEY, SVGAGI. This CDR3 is CASTLSFEGRWNTEAFF. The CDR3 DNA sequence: TGTGCCAGCACCCTATCTTTCGAGGGGCGATGGAACACTGAAGCTTTCTTT.

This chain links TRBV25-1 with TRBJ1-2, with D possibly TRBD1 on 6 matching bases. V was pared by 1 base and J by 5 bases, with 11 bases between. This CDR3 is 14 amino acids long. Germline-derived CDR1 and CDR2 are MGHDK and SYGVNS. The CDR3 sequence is CASSELGGSYGYTF. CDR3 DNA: TGTGCCAGCAGTGAATTAGGGGGATCGTATGGCTACACCTTC.

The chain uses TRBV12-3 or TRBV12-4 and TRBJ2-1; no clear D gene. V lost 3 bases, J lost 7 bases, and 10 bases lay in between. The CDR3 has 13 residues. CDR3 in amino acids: CASSLNGINEQFF. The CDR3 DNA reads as TGTGCCAGCAGTTTGAATGGGATAAATGAGCAGTTCTTC.

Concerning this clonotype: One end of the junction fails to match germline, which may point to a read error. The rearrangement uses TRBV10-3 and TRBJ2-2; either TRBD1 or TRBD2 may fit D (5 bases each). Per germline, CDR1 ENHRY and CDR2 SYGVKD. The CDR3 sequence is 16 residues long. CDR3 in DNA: TGTGCCATCAGACCCGGACGGGACGTGAACACCGGGGAGCTTTTTTTT. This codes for CAIRPGRDVNTGELFF.

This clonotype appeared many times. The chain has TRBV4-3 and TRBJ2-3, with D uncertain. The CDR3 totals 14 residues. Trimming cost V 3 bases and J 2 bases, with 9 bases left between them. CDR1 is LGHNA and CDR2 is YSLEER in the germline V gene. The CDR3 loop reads CASSQTLHTDTQYF. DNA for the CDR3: TGCGCCAGCAGCCAGACCTTACACACAGATACGCAGTATTTT.

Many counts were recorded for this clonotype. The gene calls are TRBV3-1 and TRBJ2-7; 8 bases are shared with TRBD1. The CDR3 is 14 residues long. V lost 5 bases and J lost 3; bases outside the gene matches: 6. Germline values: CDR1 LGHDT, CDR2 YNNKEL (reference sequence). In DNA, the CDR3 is TGTGCCAGCAGCTACGACAGGGGTAACTACGAGCAGTACTTC. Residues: CASSYDRGNYEQYF.

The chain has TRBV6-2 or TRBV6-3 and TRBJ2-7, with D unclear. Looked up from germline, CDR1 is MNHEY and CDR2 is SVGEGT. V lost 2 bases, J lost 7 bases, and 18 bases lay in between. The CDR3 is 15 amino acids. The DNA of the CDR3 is TGTGCCAGCAGTTACATTTCAGGTGTGCGGAAAGAGCAGTACTTC. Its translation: CASSYISGVRKEQYF.

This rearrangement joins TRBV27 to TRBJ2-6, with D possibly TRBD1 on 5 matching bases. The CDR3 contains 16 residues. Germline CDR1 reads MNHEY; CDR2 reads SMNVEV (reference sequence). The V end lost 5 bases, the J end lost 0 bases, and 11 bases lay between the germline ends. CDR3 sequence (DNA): TGTGCCAGCAGTGTCCGACAGATCTCTGGGGCCAACGTCCTGACTTTC. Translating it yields CASSVRQISGANVLTF.

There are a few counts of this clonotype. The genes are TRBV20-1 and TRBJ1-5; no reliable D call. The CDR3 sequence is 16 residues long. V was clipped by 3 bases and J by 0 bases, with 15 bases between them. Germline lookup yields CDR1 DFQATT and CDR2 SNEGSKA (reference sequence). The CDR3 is CSARPTRADSNQPQHF. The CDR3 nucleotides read TGCAGTGCTAGGCCCACACGGGCAGATAGCAATCAGCCCCAGCATTTT.

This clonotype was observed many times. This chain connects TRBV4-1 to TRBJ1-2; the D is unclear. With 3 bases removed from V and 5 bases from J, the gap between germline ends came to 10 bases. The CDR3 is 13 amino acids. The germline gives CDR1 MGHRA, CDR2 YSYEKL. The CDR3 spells CASSHGAVYGYTF. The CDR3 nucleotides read TGCGCCAGCAGCCATGGAGCAGTATATGGCTACACCTTC.

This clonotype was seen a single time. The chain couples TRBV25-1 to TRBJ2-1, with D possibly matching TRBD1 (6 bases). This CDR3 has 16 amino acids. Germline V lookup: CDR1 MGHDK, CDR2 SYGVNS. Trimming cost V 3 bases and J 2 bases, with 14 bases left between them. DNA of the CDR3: TGTGCCAGCAGTGACCCCACAGGGCAGGCCTACAATGAGCAGTTCTTC. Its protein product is CASSDPTGQAYNEQFF. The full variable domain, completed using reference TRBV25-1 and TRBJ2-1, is EADIYQTPRYLVIGTGKKITLECSQTMGHDKMYWYQQDPGMELHLIHYSYGVNSTEKGDLSSESTVSRIRTEHFPLTLESARPSHTSQYLCASSDPTGQAYNEQFFGPGTRLTVL.

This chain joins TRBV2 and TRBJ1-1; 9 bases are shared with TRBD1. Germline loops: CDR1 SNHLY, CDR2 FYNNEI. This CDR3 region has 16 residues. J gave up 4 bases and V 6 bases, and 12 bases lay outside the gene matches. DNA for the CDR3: TGTGCCAGCAGGATTCCTGTCGGGACAGGGAGCACTGAAGCTTTCTTT. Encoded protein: CASRIPVGTGSTEAFF.

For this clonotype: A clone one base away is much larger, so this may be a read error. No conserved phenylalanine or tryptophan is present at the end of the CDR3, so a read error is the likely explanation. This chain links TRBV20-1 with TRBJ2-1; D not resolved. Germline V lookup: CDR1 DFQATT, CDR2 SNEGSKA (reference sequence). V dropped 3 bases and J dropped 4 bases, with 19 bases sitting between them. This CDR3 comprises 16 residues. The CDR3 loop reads CSASRRMGYLYNEQFL. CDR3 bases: TGCAGTGCTAGCCGTAGAATGGGCTACTTATACAATGAGCAGTTCCTC.

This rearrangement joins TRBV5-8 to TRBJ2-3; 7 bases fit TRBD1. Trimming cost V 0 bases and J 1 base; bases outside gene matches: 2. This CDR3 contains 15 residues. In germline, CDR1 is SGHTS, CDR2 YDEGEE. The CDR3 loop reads CASSLDGTGTDTQYF. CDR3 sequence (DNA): TGTGCCAGCAGCTTGGATGGGACAGGCACAGATACGCAGTATTTT.

This CDR3 is CASSDRLAGGREQYF. The DNA for the CDR3 is TGCGCCAGCAGTGACCGACTAGCGGGGGGGCGCGAGCAGTACTTC. The chain joins TRBV10-2 to TRBJ2-7; 14 bases agree with TRBD2. J lost 6 bases, V lost 3 bases, and 4 bases had no gene match. The germline gives CDR1 WSHSY, CDR2 SAAADI. The CDR3 extends over 15 amino acids.

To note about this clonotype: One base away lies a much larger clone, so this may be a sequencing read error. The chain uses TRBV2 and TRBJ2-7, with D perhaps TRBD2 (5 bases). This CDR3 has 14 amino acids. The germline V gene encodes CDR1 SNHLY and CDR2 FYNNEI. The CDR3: CASIPEPGYYKQYF. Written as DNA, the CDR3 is TGTGCCAGCATCCCCGAGCCGGGGTACTACAAGCAGTACTTC.

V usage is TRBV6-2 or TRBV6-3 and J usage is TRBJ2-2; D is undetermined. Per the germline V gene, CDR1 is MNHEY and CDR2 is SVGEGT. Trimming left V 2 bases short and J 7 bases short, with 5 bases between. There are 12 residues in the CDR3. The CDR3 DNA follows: TGTGCCAGCAGTTACATGGGCGGGGAGCTGTTTTTT. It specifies CASSYMGGELFF.

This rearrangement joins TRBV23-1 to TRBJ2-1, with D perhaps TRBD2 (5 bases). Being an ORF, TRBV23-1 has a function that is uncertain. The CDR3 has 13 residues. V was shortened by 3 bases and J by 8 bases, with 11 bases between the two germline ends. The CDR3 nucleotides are TGCGCCAGCAGTCACTCAAGGGAGTATGAGCAGTTCTTC. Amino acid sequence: CASSHSREYEQFF.

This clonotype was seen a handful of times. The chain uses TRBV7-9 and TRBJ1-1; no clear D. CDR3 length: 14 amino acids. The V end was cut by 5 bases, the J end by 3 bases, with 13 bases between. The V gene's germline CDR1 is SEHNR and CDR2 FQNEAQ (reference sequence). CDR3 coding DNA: TGTGCCAGCAGCCCACCGCTGAGGGACACTGAAGCTTTCTTT. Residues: CASSPPLRDTEAFF. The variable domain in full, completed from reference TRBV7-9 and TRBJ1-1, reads DTGVSQNPRHKITKRGQNVTFRCDPISEHNRLYWYRQTLGQGPEFLTYFQNEAQLEKSRLLSDRFSAERPKGSFSTLEIQRTEQGDSAMYLCASSPPLRDTEAFFGQGTRLTVV.

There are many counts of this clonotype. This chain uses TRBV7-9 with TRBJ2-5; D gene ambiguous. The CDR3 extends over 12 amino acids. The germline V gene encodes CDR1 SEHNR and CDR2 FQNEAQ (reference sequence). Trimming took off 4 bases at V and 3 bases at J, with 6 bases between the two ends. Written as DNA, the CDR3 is TGTGCCAGCAGCTCCGTAGAAGAGACCCAGTACTTC. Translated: CASSSVEETQYF.